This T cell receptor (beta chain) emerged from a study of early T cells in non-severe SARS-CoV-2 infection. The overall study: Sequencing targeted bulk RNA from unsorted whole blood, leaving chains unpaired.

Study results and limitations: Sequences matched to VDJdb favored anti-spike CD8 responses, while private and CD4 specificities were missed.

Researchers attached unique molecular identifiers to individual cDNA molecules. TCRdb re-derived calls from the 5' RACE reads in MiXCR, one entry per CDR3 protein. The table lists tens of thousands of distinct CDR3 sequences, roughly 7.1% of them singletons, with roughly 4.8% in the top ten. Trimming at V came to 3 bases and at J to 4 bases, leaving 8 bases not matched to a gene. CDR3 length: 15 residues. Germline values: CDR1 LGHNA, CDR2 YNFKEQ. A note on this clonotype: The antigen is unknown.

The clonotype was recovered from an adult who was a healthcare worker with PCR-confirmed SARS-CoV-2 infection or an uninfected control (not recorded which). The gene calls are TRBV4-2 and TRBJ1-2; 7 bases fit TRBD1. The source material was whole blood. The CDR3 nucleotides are TGTGCCAGCAGCCACCCCCCCGGGACAGCCTATGGCTACACCTTC. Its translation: CASSHPPGTAYGYTF.